The clone carrying this T cell receptor (beta chain) was counted between two and nine times. The antigen is undetermined. TCRdb independently ran MiXCR on the 5' RACE reads; one entry per CDR3 protein. The table has some 340,000 distinct CDR3 sequences, about 10% seen once. The sample comes from a study of T cells after yellow fever vaccination. General study points: A large majority of primary-vaccination clones showed up again after the booster (approximately 96% CD4, roughly 88% CD8).

This CDR3 has 11 amino acids. The germline gives CDR1 SEHNR, CDR2 FQNEAQ (reference sequence). V shed 2 bases and J shed 6 bases, with 4 bases lying between them. This TCR derives from a young man who received the YFV17D yellow fever vaccine. This chain joins TRBV7-9 and TRBJ1-1, with D unclear. The sequencing here drew on CD4+ T cells sorted from PBMCs, taken 45 days after the yellow fever booster vaccination. The CDR3 DNA is TGTGCCAGCAGCTTAATAGCTGAAGCTTTCTTT. Translation: CASSLIAEAFF.